Below are 15 T cell receptor beta chains sequenced from a single sample in a study of T cell responses to AZD1222 COVID-19 vaccine. Sequencing used immunoSEQ multiplex PCR; TCRdb keeps in-frame clones, though not all of them. The sample consists of some 130,000 clones, roughly 88% of them appearing once. The specimen was peripheral blood, collected on day 0 of AZD1222 vaccination. These receptors were taken from an adult in good health.

There are a few counts of this clone. V usage is TRBV9 and J usage is TRBJ1-6; maybe TRBD1 (5 bases). The CDR3 is 18 residues long. Deletions cut 3 bases from V and 0 bases from J, with 16 bases between. The germline gives CDR1 SGDLS, CDR2 YYNGEE. The CDR3 DNA reads as TGTGCCAGCAGCGCCGAAGGACGGGGGAGCTCCTATAATTCACCCCTCCACTTT. This gives the protein CASSAEGRGSSYNSPLHF.

In this sample, this clone turned up a few times. The V call is TRBV27, the J call TRBJ1-1, with 12 bases aligning to TRBD1. V shed 2 bases, J shed 7 bases, and the junction held 5 bases outside the gene matches. Germline V gives CDR1 MNHEY, CDR2 SMNVEV (reference sequence). The CDR3 is 15 residues long. The CDR3 DNA reads TGTGCCAGCAGTTTAGGGACAGGGGGCTTTGGTGAAGCTTTCTTT. It encodes CASSLGTGGFGEAFF.

The chain has TRBV7-3 and TRBJ1-4, with D possibly TRBD1 on 6 matching bases. The V gene's germline CDR1 is SGHTA and CDR2 FQGTGA. V was cut by 5 bases and J by 1 base, with 23 bases left in between. The CDR3 sequence is 19 residues long. The CDR3, as DNA: TGTGCCAGCAGCCCAGGGGTGCTGACTATGGGTGGAACTAATGAAAAACTGTTTTTT. It encodes CASSPGVLTMGGTNEKLFF.

The chain links TRBV29-1 to TRBJ2-7; TRBD1 aligns across 7 bases. V dropped 3 bases and J dropped 3; count of bases not matched to a gene: 8. The CDR3 is made up of 14 amino acids. The V gene's germline CDR1 is SQVTM and CDR2 ANQGSEA. CDR3 loop: CSVDSGTVVYEQYF. CDR3 DNA: TGCAGCGTTGATTCGGGGACAGTCGTCTACGAGCAGTACTTC.

The chain carries TRBV11-2 and TRBJ2-7, with 9 bases fitting TRBD2. The junction had 14 bases not matched to a gene; V was cut back by 4 bases and J by 7 bases. The CDR3 loop spans 16 amino acids. Per germline, CDR1 SGHAT and CDR2 FQNNGV. CDR3 nucleotides: TGTGCCAGCAGCTACTTCGGCGGTAGCGGGAGTGAGGAGCAGTACTTC. Its protein product is CASSYFGGSGSEEQYF. Supplemented by reference TRBV11-2 and TRBJ2-7, the full variable domain reads EAGVAQSPRYKIIEKRQSVAFWCNPISGHATLYWYQQILGQGPKLLIQFQNNGVVDDSQLPKDRFSAERLKGVDSTLKIQPAKLEDSAVYLCASSYFGGSGSEEQYFGPGTRLTVT.

J is TRBJ2-2 and V is TRBV24-1; 7 positions agree with TRBD1. The CDR3 has 17 amino acids. Germline-derived CDR1 and CDR2 are KGHDR and SFDVKD. V shed 7 bases, J shed 3 bases, and the junction held 13 bases outside the gene matches. CDR3 sequence: CATRGELGQTDTGELFF. CDR3 nucleotides: TGTGCCACCAGGGGGGAGTTGGGACAGACAGACACCGGGGAGCTGTTTTTT.

The chain joins TRBV7-9 to TRBJ1-2; possible D gene TRBD1, 6 bases. Germline CDR1 reads SEHNR; CDR2 reads FQNEAQ (reference sequence). The length of the CDR3 is 13 residues. V lost 5 bases, J lost 4 bases, and 11 bases lay in between. In DNA form, the CDR3 reads TGTGCCAGCAGCGCAGACAGGTCCTATGGCTACACCTTC. Translated, it gives CASSADRSYGYTF.

The chain recombines TRBV7-3 with TRBJ2-2; D is unresolved. This CDR3 is 13 amino acids long. The germline CDR1 and CDR2 sequences are SGHTA and FQGTGA. V was clipped by 5 bases and J by 1 base, with 5 bases between them. The CDR3 nucleotides read TGTGCCAGCAGCCTTCTGAACACCGGGGAGCTGTTTTTT. This sequence encodes CASSLLNTGELFF.

V usage is TRBV30 and J usage is TRBJ1-5; 7 bases match TRBD1. The V gene end was trimmed by 1 base and the J gene end by 16 bases; junction bases not matched to a gene: 10. This CDR3 is 12 amino acids long. Per germline, CDR1 GTSNPN and CDR2 SVGIG (reference sequence). The CDR3 spells CAWSDRQGALHF. The CDR3 DNA sequence: TGTGCCTGGAGTGACCGACAGGGAGCCTTACATTTT.

The V and J genes are TRBV30 and TRBJ2-5; TRBD2 matches 8 bases. This CDR3 region has 13 residues. Trimming cost V 0 bases and J 9 bases; bases outside gene matches: 6. Per the germline V gene, CDR1 is GTSNPN and CDR2 is SVGIG (reference sequence). The CDR3 protein is CAWSVGSGDSQYF. The CDR3 DNA reads as TGTGCCTGGAGTGTGGGTAGCGGGGATTCCCAGTACTTC.

This sequence joins TRBV7-2 and TRBJ2-2, with a weak D call TRBD2 (6 bases). Germline loops: CDR1 SGHTA, CDR2 FQGNSA. The CDR3 extends over 15 amino acids. V was cut by 1 base and J by 4 bases, with 10 bases left in between. For the CDR3, the DNA is TGTGCCAGCAGCTTAGTGGGAGGCCCCACCGGGGAGCTGTTTTTT. Encoded protein: CASSLVGGPTGELFF.

The chain links TRBV2 to TRBJ2-1; 7 positions match TRBD2. The CDR3 spans 13 residues. With V trimmed by 5 bases and J by 8 bases, 6 bases remained unmatched. Germline values: CDR1 SNHLY, CDR2 FYNNEI. CDR3 sequence: CASSTMGGDEQFF. CDR3 DNA sequence: TGTGCCAGCAGTACCATGGGGGGGGATGAGCAGTTCTTC.

This clone was seen once. This chain connects TRBV7-3 to TRBJ1-1, with 7 bases matching TRBD1. The germline V gene has CDR1 SGHTA and CDR2 FQGTGA. The V gene end was trimmed by 6 bases and the J gene end by 1 base; junction bases not matched to a gene: 11. The CDR3 runs 16 residues. Written as DNA, the CDR3 is TGTGCCAGCAGGGTCAGGGGGTGGACGGCGAACACTGAAGCTTTCTTT. Amino acids: CASRVRGWTANTEAFF.

This chain uses TRBV24-1 with TRBJ2-1; 7 bases line up with TRBD1. The germline V gene has CDR1 KGHDR and CDR2 SFDVKD. The CDR3 runs to 16 residues. The V gene end was trimmed by 5 bases and the J gene end by 0 bases; junction bases not matched to a gene: 6. CDR3 sequence: CATSVRGQSSYNEQFF. For the CDR3, the DNA is TGTGCCACCAGTGTTCGGGGACAGAGCTCCTACAATGAGCAGTTCTTC.

The V call is TRBV4-3, the J call TRBJ1-4; D is uncertain. Germline assignment: CDR1 LGHNA and CDR2 YSLEER. The length of the CDR3 is 15 residues. V lost 0 bases and J 8 bases, leaving 13 bases between the germline ends. The CDR3 DNA is TGCGCCAGCAGCCAAGATCCCAATATAGGAGAAAAACTGTTTTTT. Translating it yields CASSQDPNIGEKLFF.